This TCR beta chain was found in a study of T cell repertoires in cytomegalovirus infection. Study summary: CMV epitopes, recently identified HLA-C-restricted and well-studied HLA-B-restricted, were used. General study results and limits: CMV-specific TCR beta clonotypes restricted by HLA-C dominated the ex vivo response.

Concerning this clonotype: No antigen is known for it.

This CDR3 has 17 residues. V dropped 4 bases and J dropped 4; count of bases not matched to a gene: 11. Germline V gene lookup returns CDR1 SGHDT and CDR2 YYEEEE. One entry per CDR3 protein, called by TCRdb with MiXCR from the reads. Among 640,000 or so distinct CDR3 sequences, 30% to 35% were seen once, and the ten largest hold 18%. The chain has TRBV5-6 and TRBJ2-1; 10 bases align to TRBD2. This receptor was taken from a human donor in good health (CMV status not recorded). Some clones in this sample may be carry-over from other donors' samples. The sequencing used cultured PBMCs, collected from culture after CMV antigen stimulation. In DNA, the CDR3 is TGTGCCAGCAGCATCGGGACTAGCGTGCCCAATTACAATGAGCAGTTCTTC. Its protein product is CASSIGTSVPNYNEQFF.